These 31 T cell receptor beta chains originate from one sample sequenced in a study of blood T cell repertoires in COVID-19. Generated by immunoSEQ multiplex PCR, the TCRdb table keeps only in-frame clones and is missing some. The sample consists of some 270,000 clones, around 81% of them appearing once. The sequenced sample was PBMCs or T cells enriched from blood (not recorded which). Receptors were obtained from a man over 45 who had recovered from COVID-19.

This chain joins TRBV12-3 or TRBV12-4 and TRBJ2-7, with a weak D call TRBD1 (5 bases). The CDR3 is 13 residues long. Between the trimmed V and J ends, which lost 0 bases and 7 bases, there was a span of 10 bases. The CDR3 here is CASSLARVGEQYF. DNA of the CDR3: TGTGCCAGCAGTTTAGCCAGGGTAGGTGAGCAGTACTTC.

This chain connects TRBV6-5 to TRBJ1-4; 11 bases are a match to TRBD1. The length of the CDR3 is 15 residues. V dropped 0 bases and J dropped 8; count of bases not matched to a gene: 2. Germline loops: CDR1 MNHEY, CDR2 SVGAGI. The CDR3 loop reads CASSYSGDRGEKLFF. The CDR3 nucleotides are TGTGCCAGCAGTTACTCGGGGGACAGGGGGGAAAAACTGTTTTTT.

This clone appeared once. The chain has TRBV7-2 and TRBJ1-2, with 7 bases fitting TRBD1. Trimming removed 4 bases from V and 5 bases from J; junction bases left unmatched: 13. The CDR3 has 16 amino acids. Germline V gene lookup returns CDR1 SGHTA and CDR2 FQGNSA. CDR3 amino acids: CASSSSTATGSYGYTF. CDR3 nucleotides: TGTGCCAGCAGCTCGTCCACAGCGACAGGGAGTTATGGCTACACCTTC.

V is TRBV19 and J is TRBJ2-2; 9 nucleotides line up with TRBD1. This CDR3 spans 12 amino acids. CDR1 LNHDA and CDR2 SQIVND come from the germline V gene (reference sequence). Losses at the gene ends were 9 bases for V and 6 bases for J; bases not matched to a gene: 2. DNA of the CDR3: TGTGCCAGCGGGACAGGGCCCGGGGAGCTGTTTTTT. This gives the protein CASGTGPGELFF.

The chain combines TRBV9 with TRBJ1-3, with 7 bases identical to TRBD1. Germline-derived CDR1 and CDR2 are SGDLS and YYNGEE. This CDR3 spans 16 amino acids. J lost 2 bases, V lost 4 bases, and 9 bases had no gene match. CDR3 DNA sequence: TGTGCCAGCAGCCGAACCGTCACAGGGGCTGGAAACACCATATATTTT. Amino acids: CASSRTVTGAGNTIYF.

The V gene is TRBV11-1, the J gene TRBJ2-3; D unclear. The CDR3 has 11 amino acids. Trimming took 1 base from V and 11 from J, leaving 7 bases between them. Germline CDR1 SGHAT, CDR2 FQDESV (reference sequence). The CDR3 reads CASSLDLRQYF. The CDR3 coding sequence is TGTGCCAGCAGCTTAGACCTTAGGCAGTATTTT.

This clone showed up just once. The chain uses TRBV6-5 and TRBJ1-2; D gene unclear. From germline, CDR1 is MNHEY and CDR2 SVGAGI. The V end was cut by 5 bases, the J end by 6 bases, with 13 bases between. The CDR3 has 13 residues. DNA for the CDR3: TGTGCCAGCAGTCCGGGCCTGAGGGATGGCTACACCTTC. Residues: CASSPGLRDGYTF.

The rearrangement uses TRBV5-8 and TRBJ2-3, with 8 bases that match TRBD1. The ends lost 5 bases at V and 4 bases at J; junction bases unmatched: 3. Germline CDR1 SGHTS, CDR2 YDEGEE. CDR3 length: 13 amino acids. CDR3 DNA: TGTGCCAGCAGAATGACAGGGGCAGATACGCAGTATTTT. This encodes CASRMTGADTQYF.

The gene calls are TRBV24-1 and TRBJ2-3; 9 bases fit TRBD2. This CDR3 has 16 amino acids. V shed 1 base, J shed 4 bases, and the junction held 5 bases outside the gene matches. Looked up from germline, CDR1 is KGHDR and CDR2 is SFDVKD. CDR3: CATSDFSRGGPDTQYF. The CDR3 DNA is TGTGCCACCAGTGATTTCTCGCGGGGGGGTCCAGATACGCAGTATTTT.

The V gene is TRBV6-2 or TRBV6-3, the J gene TRBJ1-1, with TRBD1 identical over 10 bases. This CDR3 is 13 amino acids long. V lost 6 bases, J lost 5 bases, and 3 bases stayed unmatched. The germline CDR1 and CDR2 sequences are MNHEY and SVGEGT. The CDR3 is CASSDRGPTEAFF. The CDR3 DNA sequence: TGTGCCAGCAGCGACAGGGGGCCGACTGAAGCTTTCTTT.

The chain combines TRBV4-1 with TRBJ2-7; tentatively, D is TRBD1 (6 bases). V lost 4 bases, J lost 2 bases, and 15 bases lay in between. This CDR3 region has 15 residues. CDR1 is MGHRA, CDR2 YSYEKL, per germline. CDR3 residues: CASSLRTEDPYEQYF. Written as DNA, the CDR3 is TGCGCCAGCAGCCTCCGGACAGAGGACCCCTACGAGCAGTACTTC.

This clone was detected only once. The chain has TRBV19 and TRBJ1-3; D not resolved. Looked up from germline, CDR1 is LNHDA and CDR2 is SQIVND (reference sequence). Deletions cut 6 bases from V and 8 bases from J, with 17 bases between. This CDR3 region has 14 residues. This chain's CDR3 is CASSTNSVSDTIYF. CDR3 nucleotides: TGTGCCAGTAGCACGAATTCGGTTTCGGACACCATATATTTT.

The rearrangement links TRBV24-1 to TRBJ2-3; 7 bases map to TRBD1. V shed 9 bases, J shed 3 bases, and the junction held 8 bases outside the gene matches. The germline V gene has CDR1 KGHDR and CDR2 SFDVKD. The CDR3 totals 14 residues. The CDR3, as DNA: TGTGCCACCTCGGAAAAACAGGGGACAGATACGCAGTATTTT. This gives the protein CATSEKQGTDTQYF.

To note about this clone: The same CDR3 can be traced to other DNA sequences in this sample. J is TRBJ1-5 and V is TRBV30; D uncertain. CDR1 is GTSNPN, CDR2 SVGIG, per germline (reference sequence). This CDR3 is 12 amino acids long. V was trimmed by 3 bases and J by 4 bases, leaving 7 bases between them. As DNA, the CDR3 is TGTGCCTGGAGCCTTTCGAATCAGCCCCAGCATTTT. Translation: CAWSLSNQPQHF.

The chain combines TRBV27 with TRBJ1-4; no reliable D call. The germline V and J ends were trimmed by 5 bases and 0 bases, with 13 bases remaining between them. The CDR3 runs to 16 residues. Per the germline V gene, CDR1 is MNHEY and CDR2 is SMNVEV (reference sequence). The CDR3 DNA follows: TGTGCCAGCAGTCTCCTAGCAGCGCCAACTAATGAAAAACTGTTTTTT. Translation: CASSLLAAPTNEKLFF.

The genes are TRBV18 and TRBJ1-6; TRBD1 matches at 10 bases. The CDR3 totals 16 residues. CDR1 and CDR2 from the germline V gene are KGHSH and LQKENI. V gave up 5 bases and J gave up 6 bases; unmatched junction bases: 7. This CDR3 reads CASSTGQGRSNSPLHF. DNA of the CDR3: TGTGCCAGCTCAACGGGACAGGGGCGTTCTAATTCACCCCTCCACTTT.

This clone appeared a few times. V is TRBV3-1 (or the pseudogene TRBV3-2) and J is TRBJ1-1; D is unclear. CDR1 is LGHDT, CDR2 YNNKEL, per germline (reference sequence). The CDR3 totals 14 residues. Trimming removed 3 bases from V and 4 bases from J, with 12 bases in between. CDR3 in DNA: TGTGCCAGCAGCCAGCGGCGGGCAGTCACTGAAGCTTTCTTT. Its protein product is CASSQRRAVTEAFF.

The rearrangement joins TRBV3-1 (or the pseudogene TRBV3-2) to TRBJ1-3, with a weak D call TRBD1 (5 bases). CDR1 is LGHDT, CDR2 YNNKEL, per germline (reference sequence). The CDR3 totals 15 residues. The V end lost 2 bases, the J end lost 4 bases, and 12 bases lay between the germline ends. The CDR3 DNA reads as TGTGCCAGCAGCCAACCCACAGGTGCGGGAAACACCATATATTTT. It codes for CASSQPTGAGNTIYF.

CDR3 sequence: CASSLHYQGAGANVLTF. CDR3 nucleotides: TGCGCCAGCAGCCTCCACTACCAGGGGGCTGGGGCCAACGTCCTGACTTTC. V and J are TRBV4-3 and TRBJ2-6; 7 nucleotides match TRBD1. Per the germline V gene, CDR1 is LGHNA and CDR2 is YSLEER. With V trimmed by 4 bases and J by 2 bases, 8 bases remained unmatched. The CDR3 consists of 17 residues.

This clone occurred a few times. The chain recombines TRBV4-3 with TRBJ2-7; TRBD2 agrees at 8 bases. The V segment lost 3 bases and the J segment 1 base; nucleotides outside the gene matches: 2. This CDR3 comprises 14 residues. CDR1 is LGHNA and CDR2 is YSLEER in the germline V gene. The DNA for the CDR3 is TGCGCCAGCAGCCAGGCTAGCGGGTCCTACGAGCAGTACTTC. Translated: CASSQASGSYEQYF.

V gene TRBV14 combines with J gene TRBJ2-4, with D unclear. This CDR3 contains 14 residues. V was trimmed by 4 bases and J by 15 bases, leaving 22 bases between them. CDR1 is SGHDN, CDR2 FVKESK, per germline. The CDR3 DNA is TGTGCCAGCAGCCCTGGTGCCAGGCCCCTTTGGATGTACTTC. Protein product: CASSPGARPLWMYF.

CDR3 protein: CSVEEGYTF. The CDR3 DNA reads as TGCAGCGTGGAGGAGGGCTACACCTTC. The chain carries TRBV29-1 and TRBJ1-2; D gene unclear. There are 9 residues in the CDR3. CDR1 SQVTM and CDR2 ANQGSEA come from the germline V gene. V was shortened by 6 bases and J by 8 bases, with 7 bases between the two germline ends.

V usage is TRBV5-4 and J usage is TRBJ2-1, with 10 bases identical to TRBD2. V lost 2 bases and J lost 3; bases outside the gene matches: 8. The CDR3 length is 17 residues. CDR1 and CDR2 from the germline V gene are SGHNT and YYREEE (reference sequence). The DNA of the CDR3 is TGTGCCAGCAGCTTCGGGCTAGCGGGAGTGGGCTACAATGAGCAGTTCTTC. Amino acids: CASSFGLAGVGYNEQFF.

The sample holds many counts of this clone. The chain recombines TRBV14 with TRBJ2-7; 10 bases are a match to TRBD2. Germline CDR1 is SGHDN and CDR2 is FVKESK. V trimming: 6 bases; J trimming: 7 bases; junction bases outside the gene matches: 9. The CDR3 contains 14 residues. The CDR3 sequence: CASSYLAGAWEQYF. The CDR3 DNA reads TGTGCCAGCAGTTACCTAGCGGGAGCTTGGGAGCAGTACTTC.

The genes are TRBV18 and TRBJ1-1; no clear D gene. V was pared by 10 bases and J by 4 bases, with 16 bases between. Germline V gene sequence: CDR1 KGHSH, CDR2 LQKENI. The CDR3 totals 13 residues. The CDR3 DNA reads as TGTGCCACCGCGGGTGGGCTCGGCACTGAAGCTTTCTTT. As protein: CATAGGLGTEAFF.

This chain joins TRBV6-1 and TRBJ1-5, with 8 bases identical to TRBD1. Germline CDR1 MNHNS, CDR2 SASEGT. The J segment lost 6 bases and the V segment lost 0 bases, leaving 7 bases of the junction unmatched. The CDR3 is made up of 16 amino acids. CDR3 in DNA: TGTGCCAGCAGTGAAGCAGGGACAGGCTATGGTCAGCCCCAGCATTTT. The encoded protein is CASSEAGTGYGQPQHF.

This clone was recorded a few times. The gene calls are TRBV3-1 (or the pseudogene TRBV3-2) and TRBJ2-1; 8 bases fit TRBD2. The CDR3 has 16 amino acids. Germline assignment: CDR1 LGHDT and CDR2 YNNKEL (reference sequence). V gave up 2 bases and J gave up 6 bases; unmatched junction bases: 9. CDR3 nucleotides: TGTGCCAGCAGCCAATCTTCGGGGGGGGCAGGCAATGAGCAGTTCTTC. It encodes CASSQSSGGAGNEQFF.

This clone is a singleton in its sample. The CDR3 DNA reads as TGTGCCAGCAGCTTATCGCGGGGCTCCTACAATGAGCAGTTCTTC. Its translation: CASSLSRGSYNEQFF. The V call is TRBV7-3, the J call TRBJ2-1; D is perhaps TRBD2 (6 bases). CDR3 length equals 15 residues. Germline V gene sequence: CDR1 SGHTA, CDR2 FQGTGA. V was trimmed by 2 bases and J by 0 bases, leaving 8 bases between them.

The DNA of the CDR3 is TGTGCCAGCAGGGGGACAGGGGTTAGGACCGGGGAGCTGTTTTTT. Its protein is CASRGTGVRTGELFF. The chain couples TRBV28 to TRBJ2-2, with 10 bases fitting TRBD1. Germline V gives CDR1 MDHEN, CDR2 SYDVKM. The ends lost 6 bases at V and 5 bases at J; junction bases unmatched: 6. The CDR3 runs to 15 residues. The whole variable domain, filled in from reference TRBV28 and TRBJ2-2, reads DVKVTQSSRYLVKRTGEKVFLECVQDMDHENMFWYRQDPGLGLRLIYFSYDVKMKEKGDIPEGYSVSREKKERFSLILESASTNQTSMYLCASRGTGVRTGELFFGEGSRLTVL.

V and J are TRBV6-1 and TRBJ2-3, with 12 bases fitting TRBD2. Germline-derived CDR1 and CDR2 are MNHNS and SASEGT. The V gene end was trimmed by 0 bases and the J gene end by 4 bases; junction bases not matched to a gene: 11. This CDR3 contains 19 residues. The CDR3 region has the DNA TGTGCCAGCAGTGAAGCGTGGATGGGACTAGCGGGTGCGGCAGATACGCAGTATTTT. It codes for CASSEAWMGLAGAADTQYF.

This clone appeared a few times. This chain links TRBV11-2 with TRBJ2-5; a weak D match, TRBD1 (7 bases). The ends were cut back, 1 base at V and 5 bases at J, with 17 bases in the middle. The germline gives CDR1 SGHAT, CDR2 FQNNGV. The CDR3 length is 16 residues. Here the CDR3 DNA reads TGTGCCAGCAGCTTAGTGGGCAGGGGGAGGCAGGAGACCCAGTACTTC. Translated, it gives CASSLVGRGRQETQYF. Variable domain in full (rest from reference TRBV11-2 and TRBJ2-5): EAGVAQSPRYKIIEKRQSVAFWCNPISGHATLYWYQQILGQGPKLLIQFQNNGVVDDSQLPKDRFSAERLKGVDSTLKIQPAKLEDSAVYLCASSLVGRGRQETQYFGPGTRLLVL.